These 19 T cell receptor beta chains came from one sample sequenced in a study of OX40 agonist ivuxolimab in advanced cancers. TCRdb keeps only in-frame clones here, not all; method: immunoSEQ multiplex PCR. The data contain about 70,000 clones, 86% of them singletons. The sequencing used CD4+ or CD8+ T cells sorted from blood, collected in a trial of the OX40 agonist ivuxolimab. The receptors stem from an adult with an advanced solid tumor such as melanoma, head and neck, liver or kidney cancer.

The rearrangement uses TRBV19 and TRBJ1-2; D perhaps matches TRBD1 (5 bases). Germline loops: CDR1 LNHDA, CDR2 SQIVND (reference sequence). V lost 5 bases to trimming and J lost 2 bases, with 15 bases between them. The CDR3 runs to 15 residues. CDR3 residues: CASSPSGTENYGYTF. The CDR3 nucleotides read TGTGCCAGTAGTCCATCTGGGACGGAGAACTATGGCTACACCTTC.

The V and J genes are TRBV7-2 and TRBJ1-5; possibly TRBD1 for D (5 bases). Per germline, CDR1 SGHTA and CDR2 FQGNSA. The CDR3 covers 15 residues. V was clipped by 2 bases and J by 5 bases, with 13 bases between them. CDR3 DNA sequence: TGTGCCAGCAGCTTAAAGGACGGGGGGGATCAGCCCCAGCATTTT. This encodes CASSLKDGGDQPQHF.

V is TRBV6-5 and J is TRBJ2-4; D gene unclear. The DNA end is more similar to TRBJ2-7, so the J call may be wrong. CDR3 length: 13 amino acids. Germline assignment: CDR1 MNHEY and CDR2 SVGAGI. The CDR3: CASTPESSYEQYF. CDR3 in DNA: TGTGCCAGCACACCAGAGAGCTCCTACGAGCAGTACTTC.

The chain combines TRBV27 with TRBJ2-7; D tentatively reads TRBD1 or TRBD2 (7 bases each). Germline V gene sequence: CDR1 MNHEY, CDR2 SMNVEV (reference sequence). V lost 5 bases to trimming and J lost 6 bases, with 20 bases between them. This CDR3 region has 15 residues. The CDR3 spells CASSPNRQGGAEQYF. The CDR3 nucleotides read TGTGCCAGCAGTCCCAACCGACAGGGAGGGGCCGAGCAGTACTTC.

J is TRBJ1-5 and V is TRBV19; D is unresolved. Germline CDR1 reads LNHDA; CDR2 reads SQIVND (reference sequence). With 0 bases removed from V and 1 base from J, the gap between germline ends came to 7 bases. There are 15 residues in the CDR3. The CDR3 DNA follows: TGTGCCAGTAGTATAGATCACAGAAGCAATCAGCCCCAGCATTTT. Translating it yields CASSIDHRSNQPQHF.

The J gene is TRBJ1-1, the V gene TRBV25-1, with a weak D call TRBD1 (5 bases). Trimming left V 7 bases short and J 4 bases short, with 16 bases between. The CDR3 covers 14 residues. Looked up from germline, CDR1 is MGHDK and CDR2 is SYGVNS. The CDR3 nucleotides read TGTGCCAGCACTAAAGGCGGGGCGTCCACTGAAGCTTTCTTT. This sequence encodes CASTKGGASTEAFF.

The V and J genes are TRBV4-1 and TRBJ1-4, with D perhaps TRBD1 (6 bases). Germline V gene lookup returns CDR1 MGHRA and CDR2 YSYEKL. The CDR3 length is 15 residues. V shed 0 bases and J shed 8 bases, with 13 bases lying between them. The CDR3 DNA is TGCGCCAGCAGCCAAGATACGGGGGGCGGAGAAAAACTGTTTTTT. Its protein product is CASSQDTGGGEKLFF.

J is TRBJ1-2 and V is TRBV6-5, with D hard to call. The CDR3 is 12 amino acids. In germline, CDR1 is MNHEY, CDR2 SVGAGI. Trimming shortened V by 7 bases and J by 7 bases, and 13 bases separated the two germline ends. DNA for the CDR3: TGTGCCAGCACCTACGGGGTGGGTGGCTACACCTTC. Translation gives CASTYGVGGYTF.

V is TRBV18 and J is TRBJ2-2; D remains unclear. Trimming pared 4 bases from V and 2 bases from J, leaving 11 bases between. The CDR3 has 15 amino acids. Germline V gene sequence: CDR1 KGHSH, CDR2 LQKENI. The CDR3 here is CASSRRSSNTGELFF. The CDR3 bases are TGTGCCAGCTCACGACGTTCATCCAACACCGGGGAGCTGTTTTTT.

The chain combines TRBV9 with TRBJ2-2; D possibly corresponds to TRBD1 (6 bases). This CDR3 contains 19 residues. The V gene lost 4 bases and the J gene lost 0 bases, with 22 bases spanning the gap. Germline CDR1 is SGDLS and CDR2 is YYNGEE. The CDR3 sequence is CASSPTGTQTFANTGELFF. The CDR3 DNA reads as TGTGCCAGCAGCCCCACCGGGACACAGACCTTCGCGAACACCGGGGAGCTGTTTTTT.

Concerning this clone: Other DNA sequences within the sample encode an identical CDR3. The chain recombines TRBV5-1 with TRBJ1-2; D gene unclear. CDR1 is SGHRS and CDR2 is YFSETQ in the germline V gene. This CDR3 is 14 amino acids long. V was cut by 0 bases and J by 5 bases, with 11 bases left in between. DNA for the CDR3: TGCGCCAGCAGCTTGGAAGTGGGGAATTATGGCTACACCTTC. Its translation is CASSLEVGNYGYTF.

The V and J genes are TRBV5-4 and TRBJ1-2; D not resolved. This CDR3 comprises 12 residues. Germline V CDR1 and CDR2: SGHNT, YYREEE (reference sequence). The V and J ends lost 2 bases and 8 bases respectively, with 10 bases between them. CDR3 coding DNA: TGTGCCAGCAGCTTCGGGCCGGTCGGCTACACCTTC. As protein: CASSFGPVGYTF.

The rearrangement uses TRBV18 and TRBJ1-1; the D is unclear. The CDR3 has 14 residues. Germline loops: CDR1 KGHSH, CDR2 LQKENI. Trimming removed 3 bases from V and 0 bases from J, with 8 bases in between. The CDR3 sequence: CASSPVGMNTEAFF. The CDR3 DNA sequence: TGTGCCAGCTCACCCGTTGGGATGAACACTGAAGCTTTCTTT.

The chain uses TRBV4-1 and TRBJ1-5; D is uncertain. V lost 1 base and J 9 bases, leaving 7 bases between the germline ends. CDR1 and CDR2 from the germline V gene are MGHRA and YSYEKL. The CDR3 covers 12 residues. The CDR3 bases are TGCGCCAGCAGCCAAGGCCTTTGGCCCCAGCATTTT. It yields the protein CASSQGLWPQHF.

This clone was counted a few times. The chain has TRBV30 and TRBJ2-6; 7 bases align to TRBD1. Looked up from germline, CDR1 is GTSNPN and CDR2 is SVGIG (reference sequence). Losses at the gene ends were 4 bases for V and 8 bases for J; bases not matched to a gene: 8. The CDR3 has 14 residues. The CDR3 bases are TGTGCCTGGAACAGGGGACCTTTTACCAACGTCCTGACTTTC. This encodes CAWNRGPFTNVLTF.

This clone is a singleton in its sample. The V call is TRBV9, the J call TRBJ2-7, with TRBD2 identical over 7 bases. Germline assignment: CDR1 SGDLS and CDR2 YYNGEE. The V segment lost 0 bases and the J segment 4 bases; nucleotides outside the gene matches: 10. The CDR3 loop spans 16 amino acids. The CDR3: CASSVASGGGSYEQYF. In DNA, the CDR3 is TGTGCCAGCAGCGTAGCGTCTGGGGGGGGATCTTACGAGCAGTACTTC.

CDR3 loop: CASSFDQGNTEAFF. The DNA of the CDR3 is TGTGCCAGCAGCTTTGATCAGGGAAACACTGAAGCTTTCTTT. The chain links TRBV11-2 to TRBJ1-1; perhaps TRBD1 as D (5 bases). The V gene lost 3 bases and the J gene lost 2 bases, with 10 bases spanning the gap. Per germline, CDR1 SGHAT and CDR2 FQNNGV. This CDR3 has 14 amino acids.

The genes are TRBV4-3 and TRBJ2-4; D remains unclear. Germline V gene data show CDR1 as LGHNA and CDR2 as YSLEER. V was clipped by 5 bases and J by 8 bases, with 13 bases between them. This CDR3 is 13 amino acids long. The DNA of the CDR3 is TGCGCCAGCAGCACCCTAGGTACTGACATTCAGTACTTC. As protein: CASSTLGTDIQYF.

V gene TRBV5-1 combines with J gene TRBJ2-5; D call uncertain. V gave up 2 bases and J gave up 4 bases, with 12 bases separating them. This CDR3 comprises 14 residues. Germline V gene lookup returns CDR1 SGHRS and CDR2 YFSETQ. CDR3 bases: TGCGCCAGCAGCTTAGGCGAACTGAGAGAGACCCAGTACTTC. It translates to CASSLGELRETQYF.